This paragraph covers one T cell receptor beta chain sequence. The assay was immunoSEQ multiplex PCR, and TCRdb's table has in-frame clones only and misses some. The table records about 220,000 clones, approximately 88% of them present only once. This specimen comes from a study of blood T cell repertoires in COVID-19. Study overall: The cDNA or gDNA used as material had been derived from T cells, B-cell-depleted T cells, or PBMCs.

V dropped 5 bases and J dropped 5; count of bases not matched to a gene: 12. Germline lookup yields CDR1 MNHEY and CDR2 SMNVEV (reference sequence). This CDR3 spans 16 amino acids. Residents of around 24 US areas, aged roughly 18 to 89 years, made up the participants. Participant-given clinical history determined each cohort assignment. The J gene is TRBJ2-5, the V gene TRBV27, with 9 positions matching TRBD2. The sequence was obtained from a woman between 35 and 50 years old with acute COVID-19. The specimen sequenced was PBMCs or T cells enriched from blood (not recorded which). CDR3 DNA sequence: TGTGCCAGCAGTCCCATAGGACTAGCGCAGGGGGAGACCCAGTACTTC. It codes for CASSPIGLAQGETQYF.